A selection of T cell receptor beta chains follows, all from one sample in a study of blood T cell repertoires in COVID-19. Produced via immunoSEQ multiplex PCR; TCRdb's table is partial and in-frame only. The sample holds hundreds of thousands of clones; more than 85% are singletons and the top ten take roughly 8.3%. Source material: PBMCs or T cells enriched from blood (not recorded which). These receptors originate from a middle-aged man who had recovered from COVID-19. CDR3s include the opening cysteine and the closing phenylalanine or tryptophan. The order of the fields is V gene, J gene, D gene, clone size, CDR3 protein, CDR3 DNA. The D gene is left open where the match is weak. A clone size is listed for some rows: how often the clone was seen (once, few, many), or a class if it is expanded.

V gene: TRBV9
J gene: TRBJ2-3
D gene: -
clone size: -
CDR3 protein: CASSVRQGGTDTQYF
CDR3 DNA: TGTGCCAGCAGCGTCCGGCAGGGAGGTACAGATACGCAGTATTTT

V gene: TRBV28
J gene: TRBJ2-7
D gene: -
clone size: -
CDR3 protein: CASSFGQGSFEQYF
CDR3 DNA: TGTGCCAGCAGTTTTGGGCAGGGGAGTTTCGAGCAGTACTTC

V gene: TRBV5-1
J gene: TRBJ1-2
D gene: TRBD1
clone size: -
CDR3 protein: CASSLAIGGGSGYTF
CDR3 DNA: TGCGCCAGCAGCTTGGCCATTGGAGGGGGCAGTGGCTACACCTTC

V gene: TRBV6-1
J gene: TRBJ1-2
D gene: -
clone size: -
CDR3 protein: CASSEAWQNGYTF
CDR3 DNA: TGTGCCAGCAGTGAAGCGTGGCAGAATGGCTACACCTTC

V gene: TRBV9
J gene: TRBJ2-2
D gene: -
clone size: once
CDR3 protein: CASSTENTGELFF
CDR3 DNA: TGTGCCAGCAGCACAGAGAACACCGGGGAGCTGTTTTTT

V gene: TRBV6-2/TRBV6-3
J gene: TRBJ1-6
D gene: -
clone size: -
CDR3 protein: CASSYRGSPLHF
CDR3 DNA: TGTGCCAGCAGTTACAGGGGTTCACCCCTCCACTTT

V gene: TRBV2
J gene: TRBJ2-2
D gene: -
clone size: once
CDR3 protein: CASSVDRNTGELFF
CDR3 DNA: TGTGCCAGCAGTGTGGACAGAAACACCGGGGAGCTGTTTTTT

V gene: TRBV18
J gene: TRBJ1-5
D gene: TRBD1
clone size: -
CDR3 protein: CASSPDRGQPQHF
CDR3 DNA: TGTGCCAGCTCACCGGACAGGGGTCAGCCCCAGCATTTT

V gene: TRBV15
J gene: TRBJ2-5
D gene: -
clone size: -
CDR3 protein: CATSRRTAQETQYF
CDR3 DNA: TGTGCCACCAGCAGAAGGACAGCCCAAGAGACCCAGTACTTC

V gene: TRBV27
J gene: TRBJ1-3
D gene: -
clone size: -
CDR3 protein: CASSSSGIVSGNTIYF
CDR3 DNA: TGTGCCAGCAGTTCCTCAGGCATAGTCTCTGGAAACACCATATATTTT

V gene: TRBV10-3
J gene: TRBJ1-1
D gene: -
clone size: -
CDR3 protein: CAISSSDSPNTEAFF
CDR3 DNA: TGTGCCATCAGTTCCTCCGACAGCCCGAACACTGAAGCTTTCTTT

V gene: TRBV7-8
J gene: TRBJ2-5
D gene: -
clone size: -
CDR3 protein: CASRRAGTLGQETQYF
CDR3 DNA: TGTGCCAGCAGGAGAGCGGGCACCCTGGGCCAAGAGACCCAGTACTTC

V gene: TRBV27
J gene: TRBJ1-5
D gene: TRBD1
clone size: -
CDR3 protein: CASSFYRGQPQHF
CDR3 DNA: TGTGCCAGCAGTTTTTACAGGGGTCAGCCCCAGCATTTT

V gene: TRBV5-3
J gene: TRBJ2-2
D gene: -
clone size: -
CDR3 protein: CASTSTPEANTGELFF
CDR3 DNA: TGTGCCTCAACGTCGACACCGGAGGCGAACACCGGGGAGCTGTTTTTT

V gene: TRBV10-3
J gene: TRBJ2-5
D gene: -
clone size: -
CDR3 protein: CAIGREDQETQYF
CDR3 DNA: TGTGCCATCGGTAGAGAAGACCAAGAGACCCAGTACTTC

V gene: TRBV19
J gene: TRBJ2-2
D gene: -
clone size: -
CDR3 protein: CASSIDQGPKWRELFF
CDR3 DNA: TGTGCCAGTAGTATAGATCAGGGGCCGAAGTGGCGGGAGCTGTTTTTT

V gene: TRBV4-1
J gene: TRBJ1-1
D gene: -
clone size: -
CDR3 protein: CASSLRGLNTEAFF
CDR3 DNA: TGCGCCAGCAGCCTAAGGGGCCTGAACACTGAAGCTTTCTTT

V gene: TRBV2
J gene: TRBJ1-3
D gene: -
clone size: -
CDR3 protein: CASSSTGHVKGNTIYF
CDR3 DNA: TGTGCCAGCAGTTCTACAGGGCATGTTAAGGGAAACACCATATATTTT

V gene: TRBV3-1/TRBV3-2
J gene: TRBJ2-3
D gene: -
clone size: -
CDR3 protein: CASSHPTRGALDTQYF
CDR3 DNA: TGTGCCAGCAGCCACCCCACTCGGGGGGCATTAGATACGCAGTATTTT

V gene: TRBV4-3
J gene: TRBJ2-7
D gene: -
clone size: -
CDR3 protein: CASSQDLGESSYEQYF
CDR3 DNA: TGCGCCAGCAGCCAAGATCTAGGAGAGAGCTCCTACGAGCAGTACTTC

V gene: TRBV28
J gene: TRBJ1-5
D gene: -
clone size: -
CDR3 protein: CASSLVSGFNQPQHF
CDR3 DNA: TGTGCCAGCAGTTTAGTGTCGGGATTTAATCAGCCCCAGCATTTT

V gene: TRBV5-1
J gene: TRBJ1-4
D gene: TRBD1
clone size: -
CDR3 protein: CASGRTGINEKLFF
CDR3 DNA: TGCGCCAGCGGCCGGACAGGGATTAATGAAAAACTGTTTTTT

V gene: TRBV14
J gene: TRBJ1-3
D gene: -
clone size: once
CDR3 protein: CASSQVLGGSGNTIYF
CDR3 DNA: TGTGCCAGCAGCCAAGTATTAGGGGGCTCTGGAAACACCATATATTTT

V gene: TRBV11-2
J gene: TRBJ1-5
D gene: -
clone size: few
CDR3 protein: CASSLGENQPQHF
CDR3 DNA: TGTGCCAGCAGCTTAGGGGAGAATCAGCCCCAGCATTTT